This is a list of T cell receptor beta chains from one sample in a study of T cell repertoires in cytomegalovirus infection. These receptors have no known antigen. From the reads, TCRdb called clonotypes with MiXCR, one entry per CDR3 protein. The repertoire holds hundreds of thousands of distinct CDR3 sequences, 30% to 35% seen once, with about an eighth in the top ten. The material sequenced was cultured CD8+ T cells from PBMCs, taken from culture after CMV antigen stimulation. Receptor source: a human donor in good health (CMV status not recorded). Some clones in this sample may be carry-over from other donors' samples. Each CDR3 is given with its conserved first and last residue. The order of the fields is clone size, D gene, V gene, J gene, CDR3 protein, CDR3 DNA. D genes are given only for firm matches. Size is stated for part of the rows, as once, few or many counts, or as a class when the clone is expanded.

.	TRBD2	TRBV18	TRBJ2-1	CASSPPDGLAGDEQFF	TGTGCCAGCTCACCACCTGATGGGCTAGCGGGCGATGAGCAGTTCTTC
few	TRBD1	TRBV11-2	TRBJ2-5	CASSFRQGPQETQYF	TGTGCCAGCAGCTTCCGACAGGGACCCCAAGAGACCCAGTACTTC
.	.	TRBV20-1	TRBJ2-6	CSAYPGANVLTF	TGCAGTGCTTACCCTGGGGCCAACGTCCTGACTTTC
.	.	TRBV27	TRBJ1-1	CASSPGASNTEAFF	TGTGCCAGCAGTCCAGGGGCCTCTAACACTGAAGCTTTCTTT
few	.	TRBV19	TRBJ1-5	CASSIRGTNQPQHF	TGTGCCAGTAGTATACGGGGGACTAATCAGCCCCAGCATTTT
.	.	TRBV19	TRBJ2-1	CASSPYYQKAYNEQFF	TGTGCCAGTAGTCCTTACTACCAGAAAGCCTACAATGAGCAGTTCTTC
.	TRBD1	TRBV27	TRBJ1-2	CASSTDRDLSYGYTF	TGTGCCAGCAGTACTGACAGGGACCTGTCCTATGGCTACACCTTC
.	.	TRBV19	TRBJ1-5	CASSIEEDGLNQPQHF	TGTGCCAGTAGTATTGAGGAAGATGGGCTCAATCAGCCCCAGCATTTT
.	.	TRBV7-3	TRBJ2-2	CASSSGTSSGTGELFF	TGTGCCAGCAGCTCAGGGACCTCCTCGGGCACCGGGGAGCTGTTTTTT
.	.	TRBV27	TRBJ2-1	CASSLSKGPGSNEQFF	TGTGCCAGCAGTTTATCGAAAGGGCCAGGGTCGAATGAGCAGTTCTTC
.	TRBD1	TRBV6-6	TRBJ2-2	CASSYPRDRVDTGELFF	TGTGCCAGCAGTTACCCACGGGACAGGGTCGACACCGGGGAGCTGTTTTTT
.	.	TRBV12-3/TRBV12-4	TRBJ2-4	CVSSLGGNIQYF	TGTGTCAGCAGTTTAGGCGGGAACATTCAGTACTTC
few	.	TRBV20-1	TRBJ1-2	CSARDRQQTAGYTF	TGCAGTGCTAGAGATAGACAGCAAACGGCTGGCTACACCTTC
few	.	TRBV12-3/TRBV12-4	TRBJ1-1	CASSLKASNTEAFF	TGTGCCAGCAGTTTAAAGGCCTCGAACACTGAAGCTTTCTTT
few	TRBD2	TRBV6-6	TRBJ2-5	CASGRGGLETQYF	TGTGCCAGCGGACGGGGGGGACTAGAGACCCAGTACTTC
.	.	TRBV7-9	TRBJ2-5	CASSPRRGWETQYF	TGTGCCAGCAGCCCCCGGAGAGGGTGGGAGACCCAGTACTTC
.	TRBD1	TRBV28	TRBJ1-5	CASSMSGDRVNQPQHF	TGTGCCAGCAGTATGTCCGGTGACAGGGTCAATCAGCCCCAGCATTTT
.	TRBD2	TRBV27	TRBJ2-2	CASRVSGGLGNTGELFF	TGTGCCAGCAGAGTCAGCGGGGGGCTTGGAAACACCGGGGAGCTGTTTTTT
few	TRBD1	TRBV6-1	TRBJ1-4	CASSGGQGAEKLFF	TGTGCCAGCAGTGGGGGACAGGGGGCTGAAAAACTGTTTTTT
.	.	TRBV12-3/TRBV12-4	TRBJ2-2	CASTEGGNTGELFF	TGTGCCAGCACGGAGGGGGGGAACACCGGGGAGCTGTTTTTT
many	.	TRBV7-8	TRBJ1-1	CASSPSDTEAFF	TGTGCCAGCAGCCCCTCAGACACTGAAGCTTTCTTT
many	.	TRBV12-3/TRBV12-4	TRBJ1-4	CASSLGGLNFNEKLFF	TGTGCCAGCAGTTTAGGGGGCCTGAACTTTAATGAAAAACTGTTTTTT
.	.	TRBV2	TRBJ2-7	CASSDTGLEQYF	TGTGCCAGCAGTGATACAGGTCTCGAGCAGTACTTC
.	TRBD2	TRBV7-6	TRBJ2-1	CASSPRDYLFF	TGTGCCAGCAGCCCCCGGGACTATCTGTTCTTC
few	TRBD1	TRBV12-3/TRBV12-4	TRBJ2-1	CASSSDRGLQAEQFF	TGTGCCAGCAGTTCAGACAGGGGGCTTCAGGCTGAGCAGTTCTTC
.	.	TRBV27	TRBJ2-7	CASSLSDSDYEQYF	TGTGCCAGCAGTTTATCGGACAGCGACTACGAGCAGTACTTC
.	.	TRBV7-6	TRBJ1-1	CASNQGEEDTEAFF	TGTGCCAGCAACCAAGGGGAGGAGGACACTGAAGCTTTCTTT
.	.	TRBV5-8	TRBJ1-5	CASSLDGEGAGQPQHF	TGTGCCAGCAGCTTGGATGGGGAGGGTGCGGGCCAGCCCCAGCATTTT
.	.	TRBV20-1	TRBJ2-3	CSARDPGISTDTQYF	TGCAGTGCTAGAGATCCGGGGATTAGCACAGATACGCAGTATTTT
few	.	TRBV6-1	TRBJ1-5	CASSKGTRVSNQPQHF	TGTGCCAGCAGTAAGGGGACTAGGGTTAGCAATCAGCCCCAGCATTTT
.	.	TRBV2	TRBJ1-1	CACIAGFGSWAFF	TGTGCCTGTATCGCGGGGTTTGGTAGTTGGGCTTTCTTT
.	.	TRBV9	TRBJ2-1	CASSVEGRAPNEQFF	TGTGCCAGCAGCGTAGAGGGGCGGGCTCCAAATGAGCAGTTCTTC
.	.	TRBV12-3/TRBV12-4	TRBJ1-3	CASISLLENTIYF	TGTGCCAGCATTTCGCTCCTGGAAAACACCATATATTTT
.	.	TRBV6-2/TRBV6-3	TRBJ2-6	CASSPAGGWANVLTF	TGTGCCAGCAGTCCCGCCGGAGGGTGGGCCAACGTCCTGACTTTC
.	.	TRBV2	TRBJ2-3	CASTGRLALPDTQYF	TGTGCCAGCACCGGTCGGCTAGCCCTCCCAGATACGCAGTATTTT
.	TRBD1	TRBV3-1	TRBJ2-7	CASSRTGTEYEQYF	TGTGCCAGCAGCCGCACCGGGACAGAGTACGAGCAGTACTTC
few	.	TRBV6-7	TRBJ2-1	CASSPEGAAYNEQFF	TGTGCCAGCAGCCCCGAAGGGGCCGCCTACAATGAGCAGTTCTTC
.	TRBD2	TRBV12-3/TRBV12-4	TRBJ2-7	CASSFSGTTSYEQYF	TGTGCCAGCAGTTTCTCCGGGACTACTTCCTACGAGCAGTACTTC
.	TRBD1	TRBV5-1	TRBJ2-6	CASSLRDRVSGANVLTF	TGCGCCAGCAGCTTAAGGGACAGGGTCTCTGGGGCCAACGTCCTGACTTTC
few	TRBD2	TRBV7-9	TRBJ2-5	CASSSAWDYQYF	TGTGCCAGCAGCTCAGCGTGGGACTACCAATACTTC
few	TRBD2	TRBV11-3	TRBJ2-1	CASSLAGGLGDEQFF	TGTGCCAGCAGCTTAGCGGGGGGTTTAGGCGATGAGCAGTTCTTC
few	.	TRBV20-1	TRBJ1-5	CSARDSWSNQPQHF	TGCAGTGCTAGAGATAGCTGGAGCAATCAGCCCCAGCATTTT
.	.	TRBV12-3/TRBV12-4	TRBJ2-5	CASQGGFKETQYF	TGTGCCAGTCAGGGTGGGTTCAAAGAGACCCAGTACTTC
few	TRBD1	TRBV12-3/TRBV12-4	TRBJ1-3	CASSLDSTGGYGNTIYF	TGTGCCAGCAGTTTGGACTCGACAGGGGGATATGGAAACACCATATATTTT
.	.	TRBV10-3	TRBJ1-2	CTISGQGNNYGYTF	TGTACCATCAGTGGTCAGGGAAACAACTATGGCTACACCTTC
.	TRBD2	TRBV20-1	TRBJ2-1	CSPPLGLAGASTIDNEQFF	TGCAGTCCACCGTTGGGACTAGCGGGGGCATCCACCATCGACAATGAGCAGTTCTTC
.	.	TRBV6-6	TRBJ2-3	CASSYVGAGDTQYF	TGTGCCAGCAGTTACGTCGGTGCTGGAGATACGCAGTATTTT
.	.	TRBV6-2/TRBV6-3	TRBJ2-5	CASSYSVASRHQETQYF	TGTGCCAGCAGTTACTCGGTGGCGAGTCGGCACCAAGAGACCCAGTACTTC
once	TRBD2	TRBV6-5	TRBJ2-1	CASRPMGSGGAEQFF	TGTGCCAGCAGACCGATGGGTAGCGGGGGAGCTGAGCAGTTCTTC
.	TRBD2	TRBV7-9	TRBJ2-7	CASSLNGGSGEQYF	TGTGCCAGCAGCTTAAACGGGGGGTCAGGCGAGCAGTACTTC
.	TRBD2	TRBV7-8	TRBJ2-1	CASSFLGTTNNEQFF	TGTGCCAGCAGCTTTCTCGGGACTACTAACAATGAGCAGTTCTTC
.	.	TRBV6-6	TRBJ1-3	CASSYYAGGGNTIYF	TGTGCCAGCAGTTACTATGCGGGAGGAGGAAACACCATATATTTT
.	TRBD2	TRBV27	TRBJ2-1	CASFSGGNEQFF	TGTGCCAGCTTCTCGGGGGGGAATGAGCAGTTCTTC
few	.	TRBV27	TRBJ1-5	CASSLGGTQPQHF	TGTGCCAGCAGTTTGGGGGGAACTCAGCCCCAGCATTTT
.	.	TRBV5-4	TRBJ2-1	CASNSGRNEQFF	TGTGCCAGCAACTCAGGGCGCAATGAGCAGTTCTTC
.	.	TRBV7-2	TRBJ1-2	CANSLGPQGQVYGYTF	TGTGCCAACAGCTTAGGCCCTCAGGGGCAGGTGTATGGCTACACCTTC
few	.	TRBV24-1	TRBJ1-1	CATSRTLPGFGNTEAFF	TGTGCCACCAGTCGAACCCTCCCAGGTTTCGGGAACACTGAAGCTTTCTTT
.	TRBD1	TRBV27	TRBJ2-1	CASTGGTGFNEQFF	TGTGCCAGCACCGGCGGGACAGGGTTCAATGAGCAGTTCTTC
once	.	TRBV20-1	TRBJ1-5	CSARDAAGIDQPQHF	TGCAGTGCTAGAGATGCAGCGGGGATCGATCAGCCCCAGCATTTT
.	.	TRBV7-9	TRBJ1-2	CASTSPGTDAFFNYGYTF	TGTGCCAGCACCTCCCCAGGGACCGACGCCTTCTTTAACTATGGCTACACCTTC